In this sample, the clone carrying this TCR beta chain turned up a few times. This sample was included in a study of tumor-infiltrating lymphocytes in primary liver carcinoma. At the level of the study: Subjects presented with primary liver carcinoma managed by surgical resection. The neoplasms were of stage T1-T3 N0M0, with dimensions of about 4.2 to 11 cm across.

The CDR3 loop spans 12 amino acids. The V and J ends lost 7 bases and 7 bases, in that order; junction bases with no gene match: 7. Germline assignment: CDR1 MGHRA and CDR2 YSYEKL. A constant-region primer served to make TCR beta cDNA from roughly 500 ng total RNA. Generation of the TCR beta libraries relied on three nested multiplex PCR rounds using slightly modified ARM-PCR. The first two PCR rounds, approximately 10 cycles each, used TRBV1-TRBV30 forward primers and a C-beta reverse primer. TCRdb fed the multiplex PCR reads into MiXCR, producing one record per CDR3 protein. The profile covers approximately 300,000 distinct CDR3 sequences, with 65% appearing a single time and roughly 10% taken by the ten largest. Unsorted whole blood yielded the blood RNA, and germline DNA was also extracted. Chronic HBV infection affected patients, none of whom had received treatment. Investigators obtained about 4 milliliters of peripheral blood ahead of surgery.

This chain uses TRBV4-1 with TRBJ2-7; 7 nucleotides match TRBD1. Sequences were obtained from peripheral blood. The clonotype was recovered from a man aged 40-50 years with primary liver carcinoma and hepatitis B virus infection. CDR3 DNA sequence: TGCGCCAGCAAGGGTACAGGGGAAGAGCAGTACTTC. Amino acid sequence: CASKGTGEEQYF.